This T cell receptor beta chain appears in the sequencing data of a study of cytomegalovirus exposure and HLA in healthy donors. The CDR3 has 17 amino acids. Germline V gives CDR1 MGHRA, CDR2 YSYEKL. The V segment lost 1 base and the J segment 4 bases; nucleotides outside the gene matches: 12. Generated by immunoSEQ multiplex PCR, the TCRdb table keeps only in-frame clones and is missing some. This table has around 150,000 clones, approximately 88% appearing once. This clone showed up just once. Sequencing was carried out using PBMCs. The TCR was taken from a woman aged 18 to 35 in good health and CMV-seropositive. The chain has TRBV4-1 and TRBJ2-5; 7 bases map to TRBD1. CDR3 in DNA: TGCGCCAGCAGCCAAGTCGAGATCGTGGCAGGGGGAGAGACCCAGTACTTC. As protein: CASSQVEIVAGGETQYF.